This T cell receptor beta chain came from a study of CD8 T cells in Susac syndrome. Reverse transcription of roughly 0.5 to 1 ug RNA was performed with random hexamers. TCRdb re-derived calls from the immunoSEQ multiplex PCR reads in MiXCR, one entry per CDR3 protein. The sample lists some 260,000 distinct CDR3 sequences, more than 75% occurring once. Trimming left V 0 bases short and J 3 bases short, with 14 bases between. Germline V gene sequence: CDR1 MNHEY, CDR2 SVGAGI. This CDR3 spans 16 amino acids. This TCR derives from a human donor with multiple sclerosis. Sequencing used CD8+ T cells from PBMCs. J is TRBJ1-1 and V is TRBV6-5, with no clear D. The CDR3 nucleotides are TGTGCCAGCAGTTACTCGATTGGGGAGGTTCACACTGAAGCTTTCTTT. Translation gives CASSYSIGEVHTEAFF.